The 13 T cell receptor beta chains presented below share a single source sample, sequenced in a study of Graves' ophthalmopathy and Graves' hyperthyroidism. Amplification of the TCR beta CDR3 regions used RNA transcripts (as template). A first-round RT-PCR used HTBI primers, followed by a second-round multiplex PCR. One entry per CDR3 protein, called by TCRdb with MiXCR from the multiplex PCR reads. The sample carries 600,000 to 950,000 distinct CDR3 sequences, approximately 40% recorded once. The sequencing sample was made of peripheral blood. The origin of the receptors is an adult man with Graves' ophthalmopathy.

The chain employs TRBV25-1 and TRBJ1-1; TRBD1 agrees at 9 bases. The CDR3 sequence is 14 residues long. The germline CDR1 and CDR2 sequences are MGHDK and SYGVNS. CDR3 bases: TGTGCTAGAGCTGGGACAGGGCTAGCGGCTGAAGCTTTCTTT. Translating gives CARAGTGLAAEAFF.

This clonotype was seen ten or more times. The chain links TRBV2 to TRBJ1-6; 8 positions agree with TRBD1. V lost 2 bases, J lost 9 bases, and 6 bases stayed unmatched. This CDR3 is 15 amino acids long. The V gene's germline CDR1 is SNHLY and CDR2 FYNNEI. CDR3 region: CASSERGTGGSPLHF. In nucleotides, the CDR3 is TGTGCCAGCAGTGAACGCGGGACAGGCGGTTCACCCCTCCACTTT. The full variable domain, completed using reference TRBV2 and TRBJ1-6, is EPEVTQTPSHQVTQMGQEVILRCVPISNHLYFYWYRQILGQKVEFLVSFYNNEISEKSEIFDDQFSVERPDGSNFTLKIRSTKLEDSAMYFCASSERGTGGSPLHFGNGTRLTVT.

The chain is built from TRBV7-2 and TRBJ2-7; a possible D gene is TRBD2 (5 bases). This CDR3 spans 15 amino acids. The germline V gene has CDR1 SGHTA and CDR2 FQGNSA. The V end was cut by 5 bases, the J end by 2 bases, with 16 bases between. CDR3 DNA sequence: TGTGCCAGCAGCCCCCGGCCAGGACTGCCCTACGAGCAGTACTTC. Its protein product is CASSPRPGLPYEQYF.

This clonotype was observed a single time. The rearrangement joins TRBV12-3 or TRBV12-4 to TRBJ2-6, with TRBD1 matching 8 bases. The V gene end was trimmed by 8 bases and the J gene end by 1 base; junction bases not matched to a gene: 10. The CDR3 has 17 residues. The CDR3 region is CASSLRTGRSGANVLTF. The CDR3 DNA follows: TGTGCCAGCTCACTCCGGACAGGGCGGTCTGGGGCCAACGTCCTGACTTTC.

CDR3 sequence reads: CSAGETGRTEAFF. The CDR3 region has the DNA TGCAGTGCTGGAGAAACAGGCCGCACTGAAGCTTTCTTT. This rearrangement joins TRBV29-1 to TRBJ1-1; tentative D call: TRBD1 (5 bases). Germline V gene lookup returns CDR1 SQVTM and CDR2 ANQGSEA. This CDR3 region has 13 residues.

Points on this clonotype: Possible read error: a much larger clone is one base away. This chain links TRBV7-2 with TRBJ1-1; the match to TRBD1 covers 8 bases. This CDR3 has 16 residues. Germline CDR1 is SGHTA and CDR2 is FQGNSA. The trim removed 5 bases at V and 4 bases at J, leaving 12 bases unmatched. CDR3 DNA sequence: TGTGCCAGCAGCCTCCAGGTTGGACAGGGAGGCACTGAAGCTTTCTTT. As protein: CASSLQVGQGGTEAFF.

This clonotype has at least ten counts. V gene TRBV7-9 combines with J gene TRBJ2-7, with 8 bases matching TRBD1. Germline lookup yields CDR1 SEHNR and CDR2 FQNEAQ (reference sequence). J gave up 5 bases and V 11 bases, and 8 bases lay outside the gene matches. The CDR3 has 12 amino acids. CDR3: CAGGQGTHEQYF. The CDR3, as DNA: TGTGCCGGAGGACAGGGAACCCACGAGCAGTACTTC.

This clonotype was detected many times. J is TRBJ1-2 and V is TRBV10-3; D is possibly TRBD1 (6 bases). Germline V gene data show CDR1 as ENHRY and CDR2 as SYGVKD. The CDR3 spans 15 residues. V was clipped by 3 bases and J by 2 bases, with 13 bases between them. In DNA form, the CDR3 reads TGTGCCATCAGTGACCGTCGGGGGCCCAACTATGGCTACACCTTC. Protein: CAISDRRGPNYGYTF.

This clonotype was detected once. The conserved phenylalanine or tryptophan normally closing the CDR3 is absent here, so this likely arose from a read error. The limits of the CDR3 on the DNA are not certain, so only TCRdb's listed CDR3 is given. The chain is built from TRBV15 and TRBJ1-1; TRBD1 is the table's D call, not checked against the DNA. The length of the CDR3 is 8 amino acids, counting both ends. Germline CDR1 and CDR2: LNHNV and YYDKDF (reference sequence). CDR3 sequence reads: CATSPGSS.

This clonotype was detected only a few times. V gene TRBV24-1 combines with J gene TRBJ2-3; 7 bases agree with TRBD1. CDR1 is KGHDR, CDR2 SFDVKD, per germline. V shed 4 bases and J 4 bases; nucleotides not matched to a gene: 13. CDR3 size: 17 residues. CDR3 DNA: TGTGCCACCAGTGACTTAGGGGGCAGTACGGCCTCAGATACGCAGTATTTT. Its protein is CATSDLGGSTASDTQYF.

CDR3 in amino acids: CASSYRDRGLETQYF. In nucleotides, the CDR3 is TGTGCCAGCAGCTACCGGGACAGGGGGCTTGAGACCCAGTACTTC. The chain links TRBV7-9 to TRBJ2-5, with TRBD1 matching over 12 bases. Germline CDR1 is SEHNR and CDR2 is FQNEAQ (reference sequence). The CDR3 is made up of 15 amino acids. J was trimmed by 5 bases and V by 4 bases; bases with no gene match: 5.

Regarding this clonotype: The germline gene is not matched at one end of the junction; a read error may be the cause. The rearrangement links TRBV7-2 to TRBJ2-7, with a weak D call TRBD2 (5 bases). This CDR3 has 16 residues. Germline lookup yields CDR1 SGHTA and CDR2 FQGNSA. The CDR3: CASSQAWTGSSYEQYF. CDR3 bases: TGCGCCAGCAGCCAAGCCTGGACGGGAAGCTCCTACGAGCAGTACTTC.

This clonotype was seen many times. The V and J genes are TRBV13 and TRBJ2-7; D is uncertain. The CDR3 is 13 amino acids. Trimming left V 5 bases short and J 1 base short, with 9 bases between. The V gene's germline CDR1 is PRHDT and CDR2 FYEKMQ (reference sequence). CDR3 sequence: CASSQDRSYEQYF. The CDR3 coding sequence is TGTGCCAGCAGCCAGGACCGGTCCTACGAGCAGTACTTC. Supplemented by reference TRBV13 and TRBJ2-7, the full variable domain reads AAGVIQSPRHLIKEKRETATLKCYPIPRHDTVYWYQQGPGQDPQFLISFYEKMQSDKGSIPDRFSAQQFSDYHSELNMSSLELGDSALYFCASSQDRSYEQYFGPGTRLTVT.